What follows are 14 T cell receptor beta chains derived from one specimen sequenced in a study of control samples from healthy donors and cancer patients. Profiling relied on immunoSEQ multiplex PCR, and the TCRdb table lists in-frame clones only, not all of them. This repertoire shows under 150,000 clones, approximately 94% found once; its top ten account for about 3.5%. Sequenced sample: blood. The receptor set was obtained from a man in his thirties or forties in good health.

In regard to this clone: Germline and junction disagree at one end, which may indicate a read error. The V gene is TRBV7-9, the J gene TRBJ1-6; D is possibly TRBD1 (5 bases). Germline CDR1 and CDR2: SEHNR and FQNEAQ (reference sequence). The CDR3 has 12 residues. CDR3 protein: CASSYPNGALVF. CDR3 nucleotide sequence: TGTGCCAGCAGCTACCCGAATGGGGCCCTCGTCTTT.

CDR3 nucleotides: TGTGCCAGCAGTTACGGGCTTCGGGGCGAAAAACTGTTTTTT. It specifies CASSYGLRGEKLFF. This sequence joins TRBV6-2 or TRBV6-3 and TRBJ1-4; D is possibly TRBD1 (5 bases). V was cut by 2 bases and J by 8 bases, with 12 bases left in between. CDR3 size: 14 residues. From germline, CDR1 is MNHEY and CDR2 SVGEGT.

V is TRBV7-2 and J is TRBJ1-6; TRBD1 is a possible D gene (5 bases). Per the germline V gene, CDR1 is SGHTA and CDR2 is FQGNSA. The CDR3 consists of 13 residues. Between the trimmed V and J ends, which lost 3 bases and 9 bases, there was a span of 9 bases. This CDR3 reads CASSFGGGSPLHF. CDR3 DNA: TGTGCCAGCAGCTTTGGTGGGGGTTCACCCCTCCACTTT.

The J gene is TRBJ2-7, the V gene TRBV6-1; 8 positions agree with TRBD2. With V trimmed by 3 bases and J by 3 bases, 7 bases remained unmatched. This CDR3 has 15 residues. CDR1 and CDR2 from the germline V gene are MNHNS and SASEGT. DNA for the CDR3: TGTGCCAGCAGTGAGCCCCTAGCGGGCCTCTACGAGCAGTACTTC. This gives the protein CASSEPLAGLYEQYF.

The chain links TRBV24-1 to TRBJ1-2; the D gene is possibly TRBD1 (5 bases). Germline lookup yields CDR1 KGHDR and CDR2 SFDVKD. This CDR3 has 12 residues. V gave up 3 bases and J gave up 12 bases, with 13 bases separating them. The CDR3 nucleotides are TGTGCCACCAGTGATAGATGGGGCGCCAACACCTTC. Its protein is CATSDRWGANTF.

The J gene is TRBJ1-5, the V gene TRBV7-2; the match to TRBD1 covers 7 bases. V dropped 5 bases and J dropped 3; count of bases not matched to a gene: 7. Germline CDR1 reads SGHTA; CDR2 reads FQGNSA. The CDR3 loop spans 15 amino acids. CDR3 protein: CASSPHRGHNQPQHF. For the CDR3, the DNA is TGTGCCAGCAGCCCCCACAGGGGACACAATCAGCCCCAGCATTTT.

The J gene is TRBJ1-2, the V gene TRBV20-1, with 7 nucleotides matching TRBD1. Germline CDR1 is DFQATT and CDR2 is SNEGSKA (reference sequence). J gave up 4 bases and V 3 bases, and 2 bases lay outside the gene matches. CDR3 length equals 12 residues. The CDR3 bases are TGCAGTGCTAGTGACAGGGCCTATGGCTACACCTTC. It translates to CSASDRAYGYTF.

This clone was recorded once. The genes are TRBV28 and TRBJ2-5; 9 bases map to TRBD1. Germline V gives CDR1 MDHEN, CDR2 SYDVKM. This CDR3 has 15 residues. Trimming removed 4 bases from V and 5 bases from J; junction bases left unmatched: 8. The CDR3 is CASSSPDRGRETQYF. The DNA for the CDR3 is TGTGCCAGCAGTTCCCCGGACAGGGGTAGGGAGACCCAGTACTTC.

The V and J genes are TRBV7-2 and TRBJ2-3, with 9 positions matching TRBD2. V lost 1 base to trimming and J lost 0 bases; unmatched junction nucleotides: 5. The germline CDR1 and CDR2 sequences are SGHTA and FQGNSA. The CDR3 has 17 amino acids. The CDR3 DNA reads TGTGCCAGCAGCTTAGATTCTAGCGGGGTTAGCACAGATACGCAGTATTTT. It specifies CASSLDSSGVSTDTQYF. Filled out from reference TRBV7-2 and TRBJ2-3, the complete variable domain reads GAGVSQSPSNKVTEKGKDVELRCDPISGHTALYWYRQSLGQGLEFLIYFQGNSAPDKSGLPSDRFSAERTGGSVSTLTIQRTQQEDSAVYLCASSLDSSGVSTDTQYFGPGTRLTVL.

The chain has TRBV19 and TRBJ1-1; unclear D gene. Germline CDR1 and CDR2: LNHDA and SQIVND (reference sequence). The V and J ends lost 0 bases and 0 bases respectively, with 11 bases between them. This CDR3 spans 16 amino acids. DNA of the CDR3: TGTGCCAGTAGTATAGATCACGCCAGCATGAACACTGAAGCTTTCTTT. It encodes CASSIDHASMNTEAFF.

This chain connects TRBV3-1 (or the pseudogene TRBV3-2) to TRBJ2-1; D is unclear. The V gene lost 1 base and the J gene lost 8 bases, with 3 bases spanning the gap. The CDR3 extends over 11 amino acids. CDR1 LGHDT and CDR2 YNNKEL come from the germline V gene (reference sequence). The CDR3 loop reads CASSQAHEQFF. In nucleotides, the CDR3 is TGTGCCAGCAGCCAAGCCCATGAGCAGTTCTTC.

This clone was counted once. The gene calls are TRBV14 and TRBJ2-5, with a possible D match to TRBD2 (6 bases). V was clipped by 4 bases and J by 4 bases, with 22 bases between them. There are 17 residues in the CDR3. Germline-derived CDR1 and CDR2 are SGHDN and FVKESK. The CDR3 reads CASSRDRAFSRGETQYF. CDR3 bases: TGTGCCAGCAGCCGCGACAGAGCATTTTCGCGGGGAGAGACCCAGTACTTC.

The chain is built from TRBV19 and TRBJ1-2; D ambiguous. The ends were cut back, 3 bases at V and 3 bases at J, with 14 bases in the middle. Germline V gene sequence: CDR1 LNHDA, CDR2 SQIVND (reference sequence). This CDR3 is built from 15 residues. The chain's CDR3 is CASSIRKGLDYGYTF. The CDR3 bases are TGTGCCAGTAGTATTCGGAAAGGGCTCGACTATGGCTACACCTTC. Complete variable domain (other parts from reference TRBV19 and TRBJ1-2): DGGITQSPKYLFRKEGQNVTLSCEQNLNHDAMYWYRQDPGQGLRLIYYSQIVNDFQKGDIAEGYSVSREKKESFPLTVTSAQKNPTAFYLCASSIRKGLDYGYTFGSGTRLTVV.

V gene TRBV19 combines with J gene TRBJ2-1; D unclear. V lost 3 bases and J 0 bases, leaving 12 bases between the germline ends. This CDR3 is built from 16 residues. Looked up from germline, CDR1 is LNHDA and CDR2 is SQIVND (reference sequence). The CDR3 here is CASSMWESGSYNEQFF. The CDR3 coding sequence is TGTGCCAGTAGTATGTGGGAATCGGGCTCCTACAATGAGCAGTTCTTC.